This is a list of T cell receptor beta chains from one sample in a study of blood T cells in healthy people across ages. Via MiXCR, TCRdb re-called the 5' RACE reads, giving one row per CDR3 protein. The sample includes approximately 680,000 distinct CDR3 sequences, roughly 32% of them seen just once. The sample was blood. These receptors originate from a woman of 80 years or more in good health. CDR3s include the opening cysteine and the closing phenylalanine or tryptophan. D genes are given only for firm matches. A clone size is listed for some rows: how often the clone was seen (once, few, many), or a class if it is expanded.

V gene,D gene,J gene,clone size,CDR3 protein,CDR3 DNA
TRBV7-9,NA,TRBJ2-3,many,CASSLYLQADTQYF,TGTGCCAGCAGCTTATACCTCCAGGCAGATACGCAGTATTTT
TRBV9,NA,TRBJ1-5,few,CASSVGQGGNQPQHF,TGTGCCAGCAGCGTAGGTCAGGGTGGCAATCAGCCCCAGCATTTT
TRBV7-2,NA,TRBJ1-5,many,CASSLVRPGEWSNQPQHF,TGTGCCAGCAGCTTAGTTCGGCCAGGGGAATGGAGCAATCAGCCCCAGCATTTT
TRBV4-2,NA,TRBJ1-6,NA,CASSQGTDSPLHF,TGTGCCAGCAGCCAAGGAACCGATTCACCCCTCCACTTT
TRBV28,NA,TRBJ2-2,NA,CASSPPPGPNTGELFF,TGTGCCAGCAGCCCCCCCCCGGGGCCGAACACCGGGGAGCTGTTTTTT
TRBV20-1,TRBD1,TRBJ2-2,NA,CSARKRGTGGTGELFF,TGCAGTGCTAGAAAAAGAGGGACAGGGGGCACCGGGGAGCTGTTTTTT
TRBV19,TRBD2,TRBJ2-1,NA,CASRTSGGLLSYNEQFF,TGTGCCAGTAGGACTAGCGGGGGCCTCCTTTCCTACAATGAGCAGTTCTTC
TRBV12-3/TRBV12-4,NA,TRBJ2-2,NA,CASSLRGRARTGERFF,TGTGCCAGCAGTTTACGGGGCAGGGCGAGGACCGGGGAGCGGTTTTTT
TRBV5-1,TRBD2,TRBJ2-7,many,CASSPGGLAGENYEQYF,TGCGCCAGCAGCCCGGGTGGGCTAGCGGGGGAAAACTACGAGCAGTACTTC
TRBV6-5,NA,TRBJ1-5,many,CASRKSSNQPQHF,TGTGCCAGCAGAAAATCGAGCAATCAGCCCCAGCATTTT
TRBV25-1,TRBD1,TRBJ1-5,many,CASSKGQGSQPQHF,TGTGCCAGCAGTAAGGGACAGGGTAGTCAGCCCCAGCATTTT
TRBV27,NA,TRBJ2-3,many,CASSFSGHRSTDTQYF,TGTGCCAGCAGTTTTTCGGGGCACCGAAGCACAGATACGCAGTATTTT
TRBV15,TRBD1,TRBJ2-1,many,CATSSGQGMNEQFF,TGTGCCACCAGCAGCGGACAGGGGATGAATGAGCAGTTCTTC
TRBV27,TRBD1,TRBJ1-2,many,CASISGTGSGGYTF,TGTGCCAGCATTTCCGGGACAGGGAGTGGTGGCTACACCTTC
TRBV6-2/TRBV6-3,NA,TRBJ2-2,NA,CASSFPVGGTGELFF,TGTGCCAGCAGTTTCCCGGTGGGTGGCACCGGGGAGCTGTTTTTT
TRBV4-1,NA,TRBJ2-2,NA,CASSQGSSRTENTGELFF,TGCGCCAGCAGCCAAGGATCATCTAGGACAGAGAACACCGGGGAGCTGTTTTTT
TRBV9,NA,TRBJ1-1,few,CASSEPRQGTNTEAFF,TGTGCCAGCAGCGAGCCCCGTCAGGGCACGAACACTGAAGCTTTCTTT
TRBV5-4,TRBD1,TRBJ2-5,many,CASSTRDRGNQETQYF,TGTGCCAGCAGCACCCGGGACAGGGGGAACCAAGAGACCCAGTACTTC
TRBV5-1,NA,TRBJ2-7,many,CASSFNQAPEVVYEQYF,TGCGCCAGCAGCTTTAATCAGGCCCCCGAAGTAGTCTACGAGCAGTACTTC
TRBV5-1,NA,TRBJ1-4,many,CASSLDGQSAKLFF,TGCGCCAGCAGCTTGGATGGGCAGTCTGCGAAGCTGTTTTTT
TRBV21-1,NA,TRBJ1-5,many,CASSKALEGGKNQPQHF,TGTGCCAGCAGCAAAGCGCTAGAGGGGGGGAAGAATCAGCCCCAGCATTTT
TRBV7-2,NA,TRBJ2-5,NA,CASSQRAQTLVTETQYF,TGTGCCAGCAGCCAGAGGGCCCAAACTCTAGTAACGGAGACCCAGTACTTC
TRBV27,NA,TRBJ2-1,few,CASSLSFPSPQSYEQFF,TGTGCCAGCAGTTTATCGTTTCCCAGCCCCCAGAGCTATGAGCAGTTCTTC
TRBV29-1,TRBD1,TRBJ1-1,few,CSVERGDRGGRTEAFF,TGCAGCGTTGAAAGGGGGGACAGGGGGGGGAGAACTGAAGCTTTCTTT